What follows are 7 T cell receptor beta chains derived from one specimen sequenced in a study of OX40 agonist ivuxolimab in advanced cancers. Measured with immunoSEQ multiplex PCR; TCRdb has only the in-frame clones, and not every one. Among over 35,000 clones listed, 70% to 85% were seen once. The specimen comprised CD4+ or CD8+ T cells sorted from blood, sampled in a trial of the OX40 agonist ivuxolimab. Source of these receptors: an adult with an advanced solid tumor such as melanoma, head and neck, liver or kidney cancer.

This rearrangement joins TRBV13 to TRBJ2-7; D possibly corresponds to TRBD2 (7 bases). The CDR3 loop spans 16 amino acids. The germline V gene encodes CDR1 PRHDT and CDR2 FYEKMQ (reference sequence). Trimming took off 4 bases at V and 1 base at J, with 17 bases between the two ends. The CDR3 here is CASSSGPGGLSYEQYF. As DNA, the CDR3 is TGTGCCAGCAGCTCAGGACCGGGGGGCCTTTCCTACGAGCAGTACTTC.

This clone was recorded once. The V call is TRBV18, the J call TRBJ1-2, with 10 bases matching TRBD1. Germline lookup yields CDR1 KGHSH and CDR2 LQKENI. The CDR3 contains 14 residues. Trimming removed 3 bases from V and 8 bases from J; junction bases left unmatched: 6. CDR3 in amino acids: CASSPTGGAGGYTF. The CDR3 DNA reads TGTGCCAGCTCACCGACAGGGGGCGCGGGGGGCTACACCTTC.

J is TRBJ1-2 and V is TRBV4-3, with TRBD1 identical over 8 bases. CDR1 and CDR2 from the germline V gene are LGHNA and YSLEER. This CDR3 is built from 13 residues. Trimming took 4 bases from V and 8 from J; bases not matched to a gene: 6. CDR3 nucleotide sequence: TGCGCCAGCAGCCCCCGACAGGGGCAAGGCTACACCTTC. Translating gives CASSPRQGQGYTF.

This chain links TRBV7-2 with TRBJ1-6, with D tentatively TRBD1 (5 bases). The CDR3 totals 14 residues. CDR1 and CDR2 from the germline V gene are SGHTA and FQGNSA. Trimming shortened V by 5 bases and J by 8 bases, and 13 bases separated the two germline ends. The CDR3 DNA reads TGTGCCAGCAGCGAGGGCTGGGGCTATTCACCCCTCCACTTT. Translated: CASSEGWGYSPLHF.

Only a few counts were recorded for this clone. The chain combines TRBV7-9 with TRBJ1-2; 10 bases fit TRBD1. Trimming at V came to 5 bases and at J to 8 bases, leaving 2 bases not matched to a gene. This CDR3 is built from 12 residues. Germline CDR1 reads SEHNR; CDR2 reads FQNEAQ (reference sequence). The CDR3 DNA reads TGTGCCAGCAGCAGGACAGGGGGAGGCTACACCTTC. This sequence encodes CASSRTGGGYTF.

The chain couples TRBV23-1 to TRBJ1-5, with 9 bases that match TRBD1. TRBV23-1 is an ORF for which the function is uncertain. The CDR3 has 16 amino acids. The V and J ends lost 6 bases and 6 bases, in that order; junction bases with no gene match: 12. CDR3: CASRLQGQGFCQPQHF. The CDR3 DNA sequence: TGCGCCAGCAGACTCCAGGGACAGGGTTTCTGTCAGCCCCAGCATTTT.

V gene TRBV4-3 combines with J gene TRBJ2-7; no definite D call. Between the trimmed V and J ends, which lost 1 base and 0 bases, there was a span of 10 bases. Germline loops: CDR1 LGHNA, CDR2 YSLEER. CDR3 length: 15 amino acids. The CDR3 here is CASSQGAGFSYEQYF. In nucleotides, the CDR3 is TGCGCCAGCAGCCAAGGAGCAGGCTTCTCCTACGAGCAGTACTTC.